These T cell receptor beta chains were read from a single sample in a study of identical twins. Using its own MiXCR run on the 5' RACE reads, TCRdb lists one record per CDR3 protein. The table lists roughly 720,000 distinct CDR3 sequences, about 18% of them singletons. These data were also reused for a study on T cells expressing NK-cell markers.

Specimen: PBMCs. The receptors stem from a woman in her late teens or twenties in good health. Each CDR3 is given with its conserved first and last residue. The D gene is left open where the match is weak. The size field is filled for only some rows; it gives once, few, many or a size class.

>TRBV3-1|-|TRBD2|TRBJ2-1
TGTGCCAGCAGCCAGACTAGCGACGCGCAATGGGAGCAGTTCTTC
CASSQTSDAQWEQFF
>TRBV29-1|-|-|TRBJ1-1
TGCAGCGTTCCCGGCCCCGGCGGCACTGAAGCTTTCTTT
CSVPGPGGTEAFF
>TRBV27|medium-sized|TRBD1|TRBJ1-3
TGTGCCAGCGGACAGGCGAGCTCTGGAAACACCATATATTTT
CASGQASSGNTIYF
>TRBV5-1|-|-|TRBJ2-5
TGCGCCAGCAGCTTGGATGGGGGGTTGCGCCAAGAGACCCAGTACTTC
CASSLDGGLRQETQYF
>TRBV11-2|few|-|TRBJ2-7
TGTGCCAGCAGCACACACAGATTCGTGCAGTACTTC
CASSTHRFVQYF
>TRBV28|few|-|TRBJ2-3
TGTGCCAGCAGTCCATTCACCGTCAGGTTCACAGATACGCAGTATTTT
CASSPFTVRFTDTQYF
>TRBV3-1|many|TRBD1|TRBJ1-5
TGTGCCAGCAGTCCGGACAGGGATCAGCCCCAGCATTTT
CASSPDRDQPQHF
>TRBV20-1|few|-|TRBJ2-7
TGCAGTGCAGTAAGATACCGGGACTACGAGCAGTACTTC
CSAVRYRDYEQYF
>TRBV11-1|-|TRBD2|TRBJ2-6
TGTGCCAGCAGCTTTGGACTAGCGGGATTCTCTGGGGCCAACGTCCTGACTTTC
CASSFGLAGFSGANVLTF
>TRBV20-1|few|-|TRBJ2-3
TGCAGTGCTAGCTTTGGCCACACAGATACGCAGTATTTT
CSASFGHTDTQYF
>TRBV13|once|TRBD1|TRBJ2-1
TGTGCCAGCAGCTCCCCGGACAGGGTCTACAATGAGCAGTTCTTC
CASSSPDRVYNEQFF
>TRBV7-2|-|-|TRBJ2-5
TGTGCCAGCAGGGTGAGAGGGGAGACCCAGTACTTC
CASRVRGETQYF
>TRBV20-1|few|-|TRBJ2-2
TGCAGTGCTAGCAAGACAGGGAACACCGGGGAGCTGTTTTTT
CSASKTGNTGELFF
>TRBV10-3|few|-|TRBJ2-3
TGTGCCATCAGTGATGCGAGTGGCAGTCGCACAGATACGCAGTATTTT
CAISDASGSRTDTQYF
>TRBV6-6|-|TRBD1|TRBJ1-1
TGTGCCAGCAATCGACAGGGGAACACTGAAGCTTTCTTT
CASNRQGNTEAFF
>TRBV20-1|-|-|TRBJ2-3
TGCAGTGGGCCCGGCTCAGATACGCAGTATTTT
CSGPGSDTQYF
>TRBV12-3/TRBV12-4|-|-|TRBJ1-4
TGTGCCAGCAGTTTGCATGGGTATAATGAAAAACTGTTTTTT
CASSLHGYNEKLFF
>TRBV10-1|-|-|TRBJ1-5
TGCGCCAGCAGTGAGATACCAGGGCTTAATCAGCCCCAGCATTTT
CASSEIPGLNQPQHF
>TRBV29-1|many|-|TRBJ1-1
TGCAGCGTTGCCAGAAACACTGAAGCTTTCTTT
CSVARNTEAFF
>TRBV10-3|-|-|TRBJ2-5
TGTGCCATCAGTGCTCGGGGGCAAGAGACCCAGTACTTC
CAISARGQETQYF
>TRBV5-1|-|TRBD1|TRBJ1-2
TGCGCCAGCAGCGCGGGGACAGCTAACTATGGCTACACCTTC
CASSAGTANYGYTF
>TRBV12-3/TRBV12-4|few|TRBD1|TRBJ2-7
TGTGCCAGCAGGAGGACAGGGGCGACGTATTTAGAGCAGTACTTC
CASRRTGATYLEQYF
>TRBV7-9|-|-|TRBJ1-2
TGTGCCAGCAGCTTAGCTACAGATCCTAACTATGGCTACACCTTC
CASSLATDPNYGYTF
>TRBV9|-|TRBD1|TRBJ2-5
TGTGCCAGCAGCGTACCCGACAGGGCTAATGGAGAGACCCAGTACTTC
CASSVPDRANGETQYF
>TRBV15|-|TRBD2|TRBJ2-1
TGTGCCACCAGCACCGTGACTAGCGGGAAGCGGGATGAGCAGTTCTTC
CATSTVTSGKRDEQFF
>TRBV5-1|few|-|TRBJ2-1
TGCGCCAGCAGCTTGTTTTCGTTAATAGATGAGCAGTTCTTC
CASSLFSLIDEQFF
>TRBV30|few|-|TRBJ1-4
TGTGCCTCTTCCCAGAAAGGGGCTAATGAAAAACTGTTTTTT
CASSQKGANEKLFF
>TRBV3-1|few|TRBD2|TRBJ2-1
TGTGCCAGCAACCTAGCGGGGGGCAATGAGCAGTTCTTC
CASNLAGGNEQFF
>TRBV12-3/TRBV12-4|few|-|TRBJ2-7
TGTGCCAGCAGTTTAGACAGTCGTTTTTCCCTTGAGCAGTACTTC
CASSLDSRFSLEQYF
>TRBV5-6|-|-|TRBJ2-7
TGTGCCAGCAGCTTAGGCCCCTACAAGCAGTACTTC
CASSLGPYKQYF
>TRBV20-1|-|-|TRBJ1-1
TGCAGTGCTTTTAGGACTGGATTCGGTCGAGGCACTGAAGCTTTCTTT
CSAFRTGFGRGTEAFF
>TRBV20-1|-|-|TRBJ2-1
TGCAGTGCTAGATGGTTCAATGAGCAGTTCTTC
CSARWFNEQFF
>TRBV7-6|few|TRBD1|TRBJ2-7
TGTGCCAGCAGCTTTCAGACAGGGGCAGGGTACGAGCAGTACTTC
CASSFQTGAGYEQYF
>TRBV6-2/TRBV6-3|-|TRBD1|TRBJ2-6
TGTGCCAGCAGTCTTAATCGAGCCGGACAGGGGAGAGCTGGGGCCAACGTCCTGACTTTC
CASSLNRAGQGRAGANVLTF
>TRBV12-3/TRBV12-4|few|-|TRBJ1-6
TGTGCCAGCAGTTTGAGTGGGAGGCTGAATTCACCCCTCCACTTT
CASSLSGRLNSPLHF
>TRBV5-1|few|-|TRBJ1-5
TGCGCCAGCAGCTCTGGGACGGACAATCAGCCCCAGCATTTT
CASSSGTDNQPQHF
>TRBV18|few|-|TRBJ2-7
TGTGCCAGCTCACCCGGGGCGACAGGAGACTACGAGCAGTACTTC
CASSPGATGDYEQYF
>TRBV5-5|few|-|TRBJ2-1
TGTGCCAGCAGCTACGGGGATTACAATGAGCAGTTCTTC
CASSYGDYNEQFF
>TRBV12-3/TRBV12-4|-|-|TRBJ1-2
TGTGCCAGCAGCATACTAGGTGCGACGGAGGCCGCGGACTTC
CASSILGATEAADF
>TRBV5-6|-|-|TRBJ2-1
TGTGCCAGCAGCTTGGGGCAGGGGTTTCGCGAGCAGTTCTTC
CASSLGQGFREQFF
>TRBV7-2|-|TRBD1|TRBJ1-2
TGTGCCAGCAGCGTAAACAGGGGCAACTATGGCTACACCTTC
CASSVNRGNYGYTF
>TRBV20-1|-|-|TRBJ2-1
TGCAGTGCTAGGGGGGCCCGACTAGCACTGCACAATGAGCAGTTCTTC
CSARGARLALHNEQFF
>TRBV14|-|TRBD1|TRBJ2-1
TGTGCCAGCAGCCACTTAACAGGGGGGTCCTACAATGAGCAGTTCTTC
CASSHLTGGSYNEQFF
>TRBV6-1|few|TRBD2|TRBJ2-7
TGTGCCAGCAGGAATAGCGGGGGGGCCTCATACGAGCAGTACTTC
CASRNSGGASYEQYF
>TRBV6-2/TRBV6-3|-|-|TRBJ1-1
TGTGCCAGCACCCCTCTCCGGAGGGAGACTGAAGCTTTCTTT
CASTPLRRETEAFF
>TRBV14|-|-|TRBJ2-5
TGTGCCAGCAGCCAAGGGGAGCATAGGGCAGAGACCCAGTACTTC
CASSQGEHRAETQYF
>TRBV6-2/TRBV6-3|-|-|TRBJ2-7
TGTGCCAGCAGGATCGACGGATACTACGAGCAGTACTTC
CASRIDGYYEQYF
>TRBV20-1|-|-|TRBJ2-5
TGCAGTGCTAGTCCCTCGGGTCTGGGCGGGGAGACCCAGTACTTC
CSASPSGLGGETQYF
>TRBV5-1|-|-|TRBJ2-7
TGCGCCAGCAGCGGACAGTCGAGCTCCTACGAGCAGTACTTC
CASSGQSSSYEQYF
>TRBV20-1|-|TRBD2|TRBJ2-1
TGCAGTGCGGGCCTAGCGGCCGTGTCTTCCTACAATGAGCAGTTCTTC
CSAGLAAVSSYNEQFF
>TRBV12-3/TRBV12-4|many|TRBD2|TRBJ2-1
TGTGCCAGCAGTCTAGCGGGAGGGCCGGGGAATGAGCAGTTCTTC
CASSLAGGPGNEQFF
>TRBV29-1|many|-|TRBJ1-1
TGCAGCGTTGAACAGGGGAACACTGAAGCTTTCTTT
CSVEQGNTEAFF
>TRBV29-1|-|-|TRBJ2-1
TGCAGCGGTAAAGGATTGGTTAATGAGCAGTTCTTC
CSGKGLVNEQFF